The TCR beta chain described here comes from a study of blood T cell repertoires in COVID-19. The CDR3 has 11 residues. Trimming took off 4 bases at V and 6 bases at J, with 5 bases between the two ends. Germline V CDR1 and CDR2: SGHDN, FVKESK. The data were produced by immunoSEQ multiplex PCR, yet TCRdb's version contains in-frame clones alone and is incomplete. The repertoire consists of over 200,000 clones, with over 80% occurring once and the leading ten covering 2% to 3%. The sequenced sample was peripheral blood. The source is a man aged 25-40 years with COVID-19, enrolled during active disease. The rearrangement uses TRBV14 and TRBJ2-3; no firm D call. The CDR3 is CASSLGDTQYF. CDR3 in DNA: TGTGCCAGCAGCCTCGGTGATACGCAGTATTTT.